These 16 T cell receptor beta chains originate from one sample sequenced in a study of blood T cell repertoires in COVID-19. Repertoires were generated with immunoSEQ multiplex PCR, while TCRdb's copy carries only in-frame clones and drops some. The sample has about 130,000 clones; 80% are singletons. The material sequenced was peripheral blood. These receptors originate from a man aged 70 or older with acute or convalescent COVID-19.

The chain is built from TRBV2 and TRBJ1-3, with D possibly matching TRBD1 (5 bases). The V and J ends lost 7 bases and 0 bases respectively, with 10 bases between them. The CDR3 has 14 amino acids. Germline loops: CDR1 SNHLY, CDR2 FYNNEI. The CDR3 nucleotides are TGTGCCAGCATCCAGGACACCTCTGGAAACACCATATATTTT. Protein product: CASIQDTSGNTIYF.

This rearrangement joins TRBV7-9 to TRBJ1-2; D may be TRBD1 (5 bases). The CDR3 extends over 15 amino acids. Germline CDR1 and CDR2: SEHNR and FQNEAQ (reference sequence). V was pared by 3 bases and J by 1 base, with 12 bases between. This CDR3 reads CASSFQGLDNYGYTF. The CDR3 DNA reads as TGTGCCAGCAGCTTCCAGGGCTTAGATAACTATGGCTACACCTTC.

The genes are TRBV6-5 and TRBJ1-1; 7 bases line up with TRBD1. Germline loops: CDR1 MNHEY, CDR2 SVGAGI. The CDR3 runs to 13 residues. After removal of 4 bases from V and 7 bases from J, the junction contained 6 bases not matched to a gene. CDR3 sequence (DNA): TGTGCCAGCAGTTCCCCAGGGGGTAGTGAAGCTTTCTTT. As protein: CASSSPGGSEAFF.

The chain employs TRBV7-9 and TRBJ1-2, with 9 bases identical to TRBD1. V lost 5 bases to trimming and J lost 6 bases; unmatched junction nucleotides: 4. This CDR3 comprises 13 residues. Germline V gives CDR1 SEHNR, CDR2 FQNEAQ (reference sequence). For the CDR3, the DNA is TGTGCCAGCAGCCTCCGGGACAGGGATGGCTACACCTTC. Its protein is CASSLRDRDGYTF. The whole variable domain, remainder taken from reference TRBV7-9 and TRBJ1-2, is DTGVSQNPRHKITKRGQNVTFRCDPISEHNRLYWYRQTLGQGPEFLTYFQNEAQLEKSRLLSDRFSAERPKGSFSTLEIQRTEQGDSAMYLCASSLRDRDGYTFGSGTRLTVV.

This chain links TRBV6-5 with TRBJ2-7, with D maybe TRBD2 (5 bases). V was trimmed by 0 bases and J by 2 bases, leaving 11 bases between them. The CDR3 runs 15 residues. Germline CDR1 MNHEY, CDR2 SVGAGI. This CDR3 reads CASSYSPFGAYEQYF. The CDR3 nucleotides read TGTGCCAGCAGTTACTCCCCCTTCGGGGCCTACGAGCAGTACTTC.

This clone appeared once. The rearrangement uses TRBV6-6 and TRBJ1-1, with TRBD1 matching 7 bases. The CDR3 spans 13 residues. Germline CDR1 reads MNHNY; CDR2 reads SVGAGI (reference sequence). V shed 5 bases and J 6 bases; nucleotides not matched to a gene: 6. CDR3 in amino acids: CASSTDREAEAFF. DNA of the CDR3: TGTGCCAGCAGTACCGACAGGGAGGCTGAAGCTTTCTTT.

The V and J genes are TRBV5-1 and TRBJ2-5; TRBD2 matches 9 bases. The length of the CDR3 is 16 residues. Germline-derived CDR1 and CDR2 are SGHRS and YFSETQ. The junction had 12 bases not matched to a gene; V was cut back by 4 bases and J by 5 bases. Here the CDR3 reads CASSPAGLAGFETQYF. The CDR3 nucleotides are TGCGCCAGCAGCCCGGCTGGGCTAGCGGGGTTCGAGACCCAGTACTTC.

The CDR3 nucleotides are TGTGCCAGCAGGACCCGGGACAGTAAAAACATTCAGTACTTC. This translates into CASRTRDSKNIQYF. V gene TRBV6-5 combines with J gene TRBJ2-4, with TRBD1 matching 7 bases. The germline V gene encodes CDR1 MNHEY and CDR2 SVGAGI. Trimming removed 6 bases from V and 4 bases from J; junction bases left unmatched: 6. The CDR3 is 14 amino acids.

The chain combines TRBV5-1 with TRBJ1-1, with 8 bases aligning to TRBD1. This CDR3 has 15 residues. Per germline, CDR1 SGHRS and CDR2 YFSETQ. J lost 1 base, V lost 0 bases, and 2 bases had no gene match. The CDR3 sequence is CASSLGTGKNTEAFF. CDR3 in DNA: TGCGCCAGCAGCTTGGGGACAGGGAAGAACACTGAAGCTTTCTTT.

The chain recombines TRBV28 with TRBJ1-5, with D maybe TRBD1 (6 bases). This CDR3 spans 17 amino acids. V lost 0 bases to trimming and J lost 0 bases, with 12 bases between them. CDR1 and CDR2 from the germline V gene are MDHEN and SYDVKM. The CDR3 loop is CASSLWQGKSSNQPQHF. The CDR3 coding sequence is TGTGCCAGCAGTTTATGGCAGGGGAAGAGTAGCAATCAGCCCCAGCATTTT.

This clone was seen a few times. CDR3 in amino acids: CASSGAYRLMNTEAFF. For the CDR3, the DNA is TGTGCCAGCAGCGGTGCCTACAGATTAATGAACACTGAAGCTTTCTTT. The rearrangement uses TRBV7-9 and TRBJ1-1; D is undetermined. Trimming removed 5 bases at V and 0 bases at J, with 16 bases between. The CDR3 length is 16 residues. Germline assignment: CDR1 SEHNR and CDR2 FQNEAQ (reference sequence).

This sequence joins TRBV4-1 and TRBJ1-1; 7 bases are shared with TRBD1. CDR3 size: 15 residues. Per germline, CDR1 MGHRA and CDR2 YSYEKL. V was pared by 0 bases and J by 0 bases, with 1 base of the junction left unmatched. The CDR3 spells CASSQEGTVNTEAFF. The CDR3, as DNA: TGCGCCAGCAGCCAAGAGGGGACAGTGAACACTGAAGCTTTCTTT.

This chain connects TRBV12-3 or TRBV12-4 to TRBJ2-5; D gene ambiguous. Trimming cost V 4 bases and J 5 bases, with 8 bases left between them. The CDR3 covers 12 residues. CDR3 sequence: CASSWAPETQYF. Here the CDR3 DNA reads TGTGCCAGCAGTTGGGCCCCCGAGACCCAGTACTTC.

The chain recombines TRBV18 with TRBJ2-1, with 9 bases that match TRBD2. Germline CDR1 KGHSH, CDR2 LQKENI. This CDR3 is built from 14 residues. Trimming cost V 4 bases and J 10 bases; bases outside gene matches: 8. The CDR3 DNA reads TGTGCCAGCTCACTTCGCGGGGGGGCTGGGGAGCAGTTCTTC. Protein product: CASSLRGGAGEQFF.

The V and J genes are TRBV14 and TRBJ2-5, with D perhaps matching TRBD2 (7 bases). This CDR3 contains 16 residues. Trimming pared 0 bases from V and 5 bases from J, leaving 16 bases between. In germline, CDR1 is SGHDN, CDR2 FVKESK. The CDR3 reads CASSQDLRGAGETQYF. In DNA, the CDR3 is TGTGCCAGCAGCCAAGATCTCCGGGGGGCTGGGGAGACCCAGTACTTC.

This clone was picked up a small number of times. This chain connects TRBV2 to TRBJ2-7, with no clear D. With 3 bases removed from V and 3 bases from J, the gap between germline ends came to 3 bases. This CDR3 is built from 11 residues. Per the germline V gene, CDR1 is SNHLY and CDR2 is FYNNEI. CDR3 coding DNA: TGTGCCAGCAGTGATCGCTACGAGCAGTACTTC. Translation gives CASSDRYEQYF.